One T cell receptor (beta chain) is described in this entry. The CDR3 has 17 amino acids. Germline V gene lookup returns CDR1 SGHTS and CDR2 YDEGEE. The J segment lost 4 bases and the V segment lost 1 base, leaving 11 bases of the junction unmatched. In the original analysis: Using reference gene primer amplification, nucleated cell counts were estimated. Some clones are missing from TCRdb's copy, which holds only in-frame ones; the method was immunoSEQ multiplex PCR. Clone size and V and J calls were adopted from that table, with D and trimming inferred from the DNA. Of roughly 410,000 clones listed, approximately 90% are singletons. The sample originates from a study of blood T cell repertoires in COVID-19. In the study overall: T cells, B-cell-depleted T cells, or PBMCs provided the cDNA or gDNA that served as material.

Patients of the Seattle cohort, enrolled during active infection, were followed longitudinally. The J gene is TRBJ1-1, the V gene TRBV5-8; the match to TRBD1 covers 9 bases. Sequences were obtained from peripheral blood. This sequence was found in a woman in her forties with COVID-19, enrolled during active disease. In DNA, the CDR3 is TGTGCCAGCAGCTTGACAGGGGGCGATAGTCGGGCCACTGAAGCTTTCTTT. Encoded protein: CASSLTGGDSRATEAFF.